This T cell receptor (beta chain) was documented in a study of blood T cell repertoires in COVID-19 (dated by TCRdb to 2019 to 2021). With respect to the entire study: Samples covering the acute and convalescent phases of COVID-19 were provided by collaborators in the United States, Italy and Spain. The samples were drawn from the first 160 participants of the ongoing ImmuneRACE study and from 1,254 subjects provided by 6 global collaborators. The prospective study material was composed of cDNA or gDNA derived from T cells, B-cell-depleted T cells, or PBMCs. The repertoires were made available in a free public database intended to serve as a resource for research on the immune response to SARS-CoV-2. Where available, HLA class I and class II types were taken from metadata supplied by the sample provider and were not determined by assay-based typing. Sample metadata almost always included a de-identified subject ID, COVID-19 status, age in years and sex. Subjects who had been exposed to COVID-19, were actively infected with it, or had recovered from it provided the deeply sampled blood TCRbeta repertoires that made up the dataset.

TCRbeta CDR3 regions were amplified from genomic DNA using the immunoSEQ Assay, a bias-controlled multiplex PCR. In the paper's pipeline: The number of nucleated cells in each sample was estimated by amplification of reference gene primers within the assay. To quantify the absolute abundance of each unique TCRbeta CDR3 rearrangement, sequence reads were collapsed and filtered. For each sample, productive Simpson clonality was calculated as the square root of Simpson's diversity index across productive rearrangements. The immuneACCESS repertoire file appears here via TCRdb, limited to in-frame rearrangements. These files lack a portion of the clones; in checked studies, under half of the deficit traces to unresolved V genes, and the cause of the others is not known. V and J calls and clone size come straight from that table; D and trimming were deduced from the DNA. In this sample the table shows around 190,000 clones, 70% to 90% of which occur a single time. The ten largest make up approximately 1.1% of the sample.

The CDR3 runs 15 residues from the cysteine to the phenylalanine. Left in the record is the CDR3 DNA by itself, 45 bases read in frame from the first base. The germline V gene yields LGHNA for CDR1 and YNFKEQ for CDR2. Unmatched junction bases come to 9, with V trimmed by 4 bases and J by 6 bases. Findings and caveats that apply to the study as a whole: The quantity of clinical and demographic metadata differed by source and by participant and was supplied without curation.

Points on this clone: Its antigen is still unknown. No base quality values were provided; no much bigger clone lies one nucleotide off.

Whole blood was collected in K2EDTA tubes by collaborating institutions according to the institutions' own protocols. Collaborator samples were shipped for TCRbeta analysis as frozen whole blood, isolated PBMCs, or DNA extracted from either sample type. The receptor chain draws on TRBV4-2 and TRBJ2-1; 7 central nucleotides agree with TRBD1. This clonotype was sampled from a man aged 30 to 45 with acute or convalescent COVID-19. Sequenced input: peripheral blood. The DNA is TGTGCCAGCAGCCCCCTAAAGGGGGCCGTCAATGAGCAGTTCTTC. Translation gives CASSPLKGAVNEQFF.